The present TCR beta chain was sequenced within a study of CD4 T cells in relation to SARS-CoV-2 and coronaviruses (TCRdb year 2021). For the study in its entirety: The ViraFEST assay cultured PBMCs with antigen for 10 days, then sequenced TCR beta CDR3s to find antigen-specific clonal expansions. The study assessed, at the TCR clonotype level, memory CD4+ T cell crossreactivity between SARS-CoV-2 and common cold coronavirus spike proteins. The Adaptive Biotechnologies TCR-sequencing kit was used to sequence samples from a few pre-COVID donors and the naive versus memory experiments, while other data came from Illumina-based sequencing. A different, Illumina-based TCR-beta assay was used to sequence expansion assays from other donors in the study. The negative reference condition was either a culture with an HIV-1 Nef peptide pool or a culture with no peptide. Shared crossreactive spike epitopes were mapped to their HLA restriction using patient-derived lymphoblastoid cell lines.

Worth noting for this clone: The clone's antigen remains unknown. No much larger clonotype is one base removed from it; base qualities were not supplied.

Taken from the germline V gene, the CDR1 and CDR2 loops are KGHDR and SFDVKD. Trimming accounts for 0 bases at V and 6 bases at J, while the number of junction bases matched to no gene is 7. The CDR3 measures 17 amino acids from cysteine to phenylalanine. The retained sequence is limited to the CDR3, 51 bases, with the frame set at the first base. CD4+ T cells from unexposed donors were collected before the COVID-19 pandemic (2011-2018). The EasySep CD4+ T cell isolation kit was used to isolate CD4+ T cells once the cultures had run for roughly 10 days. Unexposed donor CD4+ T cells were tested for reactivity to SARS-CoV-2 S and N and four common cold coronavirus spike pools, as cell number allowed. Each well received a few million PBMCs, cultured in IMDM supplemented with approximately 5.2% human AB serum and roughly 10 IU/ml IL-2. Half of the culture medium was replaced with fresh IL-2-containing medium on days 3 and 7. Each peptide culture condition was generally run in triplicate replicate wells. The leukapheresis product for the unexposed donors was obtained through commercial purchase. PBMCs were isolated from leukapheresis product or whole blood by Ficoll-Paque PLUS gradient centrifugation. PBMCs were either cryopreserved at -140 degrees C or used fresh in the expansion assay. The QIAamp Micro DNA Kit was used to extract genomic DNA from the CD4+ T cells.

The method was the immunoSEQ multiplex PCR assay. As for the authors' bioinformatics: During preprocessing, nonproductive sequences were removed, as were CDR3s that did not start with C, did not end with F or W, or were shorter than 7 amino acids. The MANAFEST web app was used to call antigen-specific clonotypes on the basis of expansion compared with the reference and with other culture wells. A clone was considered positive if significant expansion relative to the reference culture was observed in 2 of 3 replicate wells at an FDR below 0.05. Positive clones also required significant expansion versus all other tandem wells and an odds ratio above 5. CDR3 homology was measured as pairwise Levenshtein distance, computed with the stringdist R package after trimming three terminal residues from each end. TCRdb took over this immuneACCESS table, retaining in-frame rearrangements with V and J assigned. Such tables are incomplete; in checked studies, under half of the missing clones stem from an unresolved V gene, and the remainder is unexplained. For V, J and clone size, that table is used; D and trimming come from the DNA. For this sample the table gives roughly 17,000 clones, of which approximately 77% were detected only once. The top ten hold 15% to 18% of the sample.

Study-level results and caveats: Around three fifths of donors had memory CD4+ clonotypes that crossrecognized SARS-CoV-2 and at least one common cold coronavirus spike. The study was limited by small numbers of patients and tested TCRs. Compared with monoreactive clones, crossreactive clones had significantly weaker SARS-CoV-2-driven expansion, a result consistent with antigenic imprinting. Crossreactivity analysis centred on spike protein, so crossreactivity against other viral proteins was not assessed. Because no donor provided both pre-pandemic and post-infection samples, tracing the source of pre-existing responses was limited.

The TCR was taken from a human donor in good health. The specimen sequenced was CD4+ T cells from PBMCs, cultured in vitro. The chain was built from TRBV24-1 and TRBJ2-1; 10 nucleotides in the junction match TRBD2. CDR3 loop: CATSDLGLAGAGNEQFF. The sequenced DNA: TGTGCCACCAGTGATTTGGGGCTAGCGGGGGCCGGCAATGAGCAGTTCTTC.